This TCR beta chain emerged from a study of T cell changes during pregnancy in multiple sclerosis. Some clones are missing from TCRdb's copy, which holds only in-frame ones; the method was immunoSEQ multiplex PCR. The sample consists of under 50,000 clones, 90% to 95% of them appearing once. The source of this sequence is a female donor with multiple sclerosis, enrolled in a pregnancy study. The input for sequencing was CD8+ T cells from peripheral blood mononuclear cells, taken in the third trimester of pregnancy.

The CDR3 here is CASSLGVGGETQYF. DNA of the CDR3: TGTGCCAGCAGCTTAGGGGTGGGAGGAGAGACCCAGTACTTC. This chain joins TRBV7-9 and TRBJ2-5, with D possibly TRBD2 on 6 matching bases. Deletions cut 1 base from V and 4 bases from J, with 10 bases between. The CDR3 consists of 14 residues. CDR1 and CDR2 (germline): SEHNR, FQNEAQ (reference sequence).